This T cell receptor beta chain was identified during a study of blood T cell repertoires in COVID-19. Authors' methods: For nucleated cells, counts were estimated from reference gene primer amplification. Assay: immunoSEQ multiplex PCR; the TCRdb copy retains only in-frame clones and omits some. V, J and clone size are those of that table, while D and trimming were read from the DNA. The profile covers 350,000 or so clones, with about nine tenths appearing a single time and 1% taken by the ten largest. V shed 2 bases and J shed 7 bases, with 11 bases lying between them. CDR1 and CDR2 (germline): SGHTA, FQGNSA. The CDR3 covers 13 residues. All enrollees were roughly 18 to 90 years old and from 24 US areas. Assignments of participants to cohorts depended upon their own reported clinical history. Exposed participants came across a COVID-19 case within 2 weeks before study entry.

This TCR was sampled from a woman aged 25 to 39 who had been exposed to COVID-19. The sample was PBMCs or T cells enriched from blood (not recorded which). The chain is built from TRBV7-2 and TRBJ1-2, with a weak D call TRBD1 (5 bases). The CDR3 bases are TGTGCCAGCAGCTTATTGGAGACAGCTGGCTACACCTTC. It yields the protein CASSLLETAGYTF.